Below, 27 T cell receptor beta chains from the same sample are listed, as sequenced in a study of blood T cell repertoires in COVID-19. Profiling relied on immunoSEQ multiplex PCR, and the TCRdb table lists in-frame clones only, not all of them. The profile covers approximately 220,000 clones, with about 80% appearing a single time and approximately 2.9% taken by the ten largest. The sequenced sample was peripheral blood. The source of these receptors is a woman in her twenties or thirties who had recovered from COVID-19.

The gene calls are TRBV2 and TRBJ2-1, with 7 bases that match TRBD2. Germline CDR1 reads SNHLY; CDR2 reads FYNNEI. This CDR3 spans 16 amino acids. V lost 7 bases, J lost 7 bases, and 16 bases stayed unmatched. The CDR3 region is CASTPVERGGSNEQFF. The DNA for the CDR3 is TGTGCCAGCACCCCCGTTGAACGGGGCGGGAGTAATGAGCAGTTCTTC.

This clone was recorded only once. V gene TRBV6-5 combines with J gene TRBJ2-6, with D unresolved. Trimming removed 11 bases at V and 1 base at J, with 6 bases between. This CDR3 spans 12 amino acids. Germline V CDR1 and CDR2: MNHEY, SVGAGI. CDR3 sequence: CAGGSGANVLTF. The DNA for the CDR3 is TGTGCCGGCGGATCTGGGGCCAACGTCCTGACTTTC.

This chain uses TRBV21-1 with TRBJ1-1; the DNA was not compared with TRBD1, the D call given in the table. TRBV21-1 corresponds to a pseudogene. This CDR3 has 12 amino acids. In DNA, the CDR3 is TGTGCCAGCAGCAGTCGACATCCTGAAGCTTTCTTT. As protein: CASSSRHPEAFF.

This chain connects TRBV9 to TRBJ2-7; 9 nucleotides agree with TRBD2. V was pared by 2 bases and J by 5 bases, with 8 bases of the junction left unmatched. This CDR3 spans 15 amino acids. Germline V gene data show CDR1 as SGDLS and CDR2 as YYNGEE. This CDR3 reads CASSVGTSLLHEQYF. In nucleotides, the CDR3 is TGTGCCAGCAGCGTCGGGACTAGCCTACTTCACGAGCAGTACTTC.

The rearrangement joins TRBV19 to TRBJ2-2; possible D gene TRBD1, 5 bases. This CDR3 has 15 residues. Germline values: CDR1 LNHDA, CDR2 SQIVND (reference sequence). Trimming took 1 base from V and 3 from J, leaving 9 bases between them. This CDR3 reads CASSIGRQYTGELFF. Here the CDR3 DNA reads TGTGCCAGTAGTATAGGAAGACAGTACACCGGGGAGCTGTTTTTT.

The V gene is TRBV30, the J gene TRBJ1-2, with D perhaps matching TRBD1 (5 bases). The CDR3 covers 13 residues. Germline V CDR1 and CDR2: GTSNPN, SVGIG (reference sequence). Trimming left V 0 bases short and J 5 bases short, with 10 bases between. CDR3 loop: CAWSVGQGYGYTF. Written as DNA, the CDR3 is TGTGCCTGGAGTGTAGGCCAGGGTTATGGCTACACCTTC.

The chain combines TRBV11-2 with TRBJ2-7, with 10 bases matching TRBD2. CDR1 and CDR2 (germline): SGHAT, FQNNGV. The CDR3 is made up of 14 amino acids. Losses at the gene ends were 3 bases for V and 3 bases for J; bases not matched to a gene: 2. CDR3 bases: TGTGCCAGCAGCTTGGGACTAGCGAGCTACGAGCAGTACTTC. Translation: CASSLGLASYEQYF.

In its sample, this clone was seen once. CDR3 amino acids: CASSYAGVGPQHF. The DNA for the CDR3 is TGTGCCAGCAGTTACGCAGGGGTTGGGCCCCAGCATTTT. The chain links TRBV6-6 to TRBJ1-5, with D perhaps matching TRBD1 (6 bases). Germline assignment: CDR1 MNHNY and CDR2 SVGAGI (reference sequence). CDR3 size: 13 residues. Trimming took 2 bases from V and 9 from J, leaving 11 bases between them.

The chain couples TRBV30 to TRBJ1-2; D may be TRBD1 (5 bases). Germline-derived CDR1 and CDR2 are GTSNPN and SVGIG (reference sequence). The V and J ends lost 8 bases and 6 bases respectively, with 16 bases between them. This CDR3 has 12 amino acids. CDR3 nucleotides: TGTGCCCGGGGCCCCGTCGGTAATGGCTACACCTTC. Translated, it gives CARGPVGNGYTF.

The V and J genes are TRBV30 and TRBJ2-5, with 14 bases fitting TRBD2. The V gene's germline CDR1 is GTSNPN and CDR2 SVGIG (reference sequence). The CDR3 is 16 residues long. Trimming at V came to 3 bases and at J to 0 bases, leaving 3 bases not matched to a gene. The CDR3, as DNA: TGTGCCTGGAGATCGGGACTAGCGGGAGACCAAGAGACCCAGTACTTC. Protein sequence: CAWRSGLAGDQETQYF.

This clone was recorded only once. CDR3 in amino acids: CASSVSGNTIYF. In DNA form, the CDR3 reads TGCGCCAGCAGCGTTAGTGGAAACACCATATATTTT. The rearrangement uses TRBV5-1 and TRBJ1-3, with D unclear. Between the trimmed V and J ends, which lost 4 bases and 3 bases, there was a span of 5 bases. Germline lookup yields CDR1 SGHRS and CDR2 YFSETQ. This CDR3 is built from 12 residues.

The chain uses TRBV28 and TRBJ1-2, with a possible D match to TRBD1 (6 bases). The germline CDR1 and CDR2 sequences are MDHEN and SYDVKM. The CDR3 runs 14 residues. Trimming shortened V by 5 bases and J by 3 bases, and 13 bases separated the two germline ends. CDR3 DNA sequence: TGTGCCAGCAGTGTGATCGGGACACACTATGGCTACACCTTC. It translates to CASSVIGTHYGYTF.

The V and J genes are TRBV6-5 and TRBJ2-5, with 7 nucleotides matching TRBD2. V shed 10 bases and J 5 bases; nucleotides not matched to a gene: 13. The length of the CDR3 is 14 residues. CDR1 is MNHEY and CDR2 is SVGAGI in the germline V gene. The CDR3 bases are TGTGCCACCCGGGCGGGAGCGACTAGGGAGACCCAGTACTTC. This translates into CATRAGATRETQYF.

The chain links TRBV19 to TRBJ2-7; TRBD1 might be the D (6 bases). The germline V gene has CDR1 LNHDA and CDR2 SQIVND (reference sequence). Trimming pared 1 base from V and 7 bases from J, leaving 14 bases between. CDR3 size: 14 residues. Here the CDR3 DNA reads TGTGCCAGTAGTATAGTTCCAGGGGAAGTGGAGCAGTACTTC. This sequence encodes CASSIVPGEVEQYF.

In the case of this clone: Possible read error: a much larger clone is one base away. The same CDR3 can be traced to other DNA sequences in this sample. V is TRBV28 and J is TRBJ1-6, with 8 bases aligning to TRBD1. The trim removed 3 bases at V and 5 bases at J, leaving 3 bases unmatched. The CDR3 runs to 15 residues. Germline V CDR1 and CDR2: MDHEN, SYDVKM. The CDR3 here is CASSLVDRDNSPLHF. The CDR3 bases are TGTGCCAGCAGTTTGGTGGACAGGGATAATTCACCCCTCCACTTT.

The V and J genes are TRBV5-5 and TRBJ1-2; TRBD1 might be the D (5 bases). Germline values: CDR1 SGHKS, CDR2 YYEKEE (reference sequence). V was shortened by 2 bases and J by 1 base, with 9 bases between the two germline ends. There are 14 residues in the CDR3. The CDR3 protein is CASSFRGVNYGYTF. CDR3 DNA sequence: TGTGCCAGCAGCTTTAGGGGCGTTAACTATGGCTACACCTTC.

This sequence joins TRBV6-4 and TRBJ2-2; possible D gene TRBD2, 5 bases. V was pared by 2 bases and J by 4 bases, with 8 bases between. Germline CDR1 is MRHNA and CDR2 is SNTAGT. This CDR3 contains 14 residues. The CDR3 DNA is TGTGCCAGCAGTGACGCGGCGGGCACCGGGGAGCTGTTTTTT. This codes for CASSDAAGTGELFF.

The chain employs TRBV6-4 and TRBJ2-3; D is uncertain. Looked up from germline, CDR1 is MRHNA and CDR2 is SNTAGT. The CDR3 has 15 amino acids. The V gene lost 0 bases and the J gene lost 1 base, with 8 bases spanning the gap. The CDR3 spells CASSDSSQGTDTQYF. The CDR3 DNA sequence: TGTGCCAGCAGTGACTCGAGTCAGGGCACAGATACGCAGTATTTT.

This clone has a handful of counts. The genes are TRBV28 and TRBJ2-2; D uncertain. Germline V gene sequence: CDR1 MDHEN, CDR2 SYDVKM. Trimming took 6 bases from V and 1 from J, leaving 6 bases between them. This CDR3 is built from 13 residues. In DNA, the CDR3 is TGTGCCAGCAGGCGACTGAACACCGGGGAGCTGTTTTTT. Translation gives CASRRLNTGELFF.

This chain joins TRBV11-2 and TRBJ1-2, with 8 bases identical to TRBD1. Germline lookup yields CDR1 SGHAT and CDR2 FQNNGV. V shed 5 bases and J 0 bases; nucleotides not matched to a gene: 5. This CDR3 has 15 amino acids. The CDR3 nucleotides are TGTGCCAGCAGCCCGGGACAGGTTTCTAACTATGGCTACACCTTC. This encodes CASSPGQVSNYGYTF.

The chain joins TRBV5-1 to TRBJ2-1; the D is unclear. V was trimmed by 6 bases and J by 8 bases, leaving 21 bases between them. The CDR3 loop spans 15 amino acids. Germline V lookup: CDR1 SGHRS, CDR2 YFSETQ. This chain's CDR3 is CASTLSGWIGYEQFF. The CDR3 DNA reads TGCGCCAGCACCCTCTCCGGGTGGATAGGCTATGAGCAGTTCTTC.

The CDR3 spells CASSEYLGGIRRDTQYF. The CDR3 DNA follows: TGTGCCAGCAGTGAATATTTAGGGGGAATCCGCAGGGATACGCAGTATTTT. The chain couples TRBV25-1 to TRBJ2-3, with a weak D call TRBD1 (6 bases). This CDR3 is 17 amino acids long. CDR1 is MGHDK and CDR2 is SYGVNS in the germline V gene. V was trimmed by 0 bases and J by 6 bases, leaving 19 bases between them.

V is TRBV4-2 and J is TRBJ2-7; D may be TRBD1 (5 bases). The germline V gene has CDR1 LGHNA and CDR2 YNFKEQ. The CDR3 loop spans 15 amino acids. Between the trimmed V and J ends, which lost 1 base and 3 bases, there was a span of 13 bases. The CDR3 DNA reads TGTGCCAGCAGCCAAGGGGCTAGTAGGGGCTACGAGCAGTACTTC. This translates into CASSQGASRGYEQYF.

This chain links TRBV29-1 with TRBJ2-2, with TRBD2 identical over 9 bases. Germline CDR1 reads SQVTM; CDR2 reads ANQGSEA. The CDR3 extends over 14 amino acids. Trimming at V came to 6 bases and at J to 6 bases, leaving 8 bases not matched to a gene. The CDR3 is CSVAPGLAAGELFF. Written as DNA, the CDR3 is TGCAGCGTGGCTCCGGGACTAGCAGCCGGGGAGCTGTTTTTT.

This clone was recorded only once. J is TRBJ2-5 and V is TRBV19, with 10 bases matching TRBD2. Germline V gene data show CDR1 as LNHDA and CDR2 as SQIVND (reference sequence). The CDR3 consists of 14 residues. After removal of 5 bases from V and 2 bases from J, the junction contained 2 bases not matched to a gene. The CDR3 bases are TGTGCCAGTAGTTCAGCGGGAGGGCAAGAGACCCAGTACTTC. This encodes CASSSAGGQETQYF.

The chain uses TRBV5-1 and TRBJ2-1; 13 positions match TRBD2. The V segment lost 1 base and the J segment 5 bases; nucleotides outside the gene matches: 15. From germline, CDR1 is SGHRS and CDR2 YFSETQ. This CDR3 spans 20 amino acids. The CDR3 sequence: CASSLRTGLAGALQDNEQFF. The CDR3 bases are TGCGCCAGCAGCTTGAGGACTGGACTAGCGGGAGCTCTTCAAGACAATGAGCAGTTCTTC.

V and J are TRBV5-4 and TRBJ2-3; weak D call: TRBD1 (6 bases). The CDR3 extends over 13 amino acids. Per the germline V gene, CDR1 is SGHNT and CDR2 is YYREEE (reference sequence). The V gene lost 4 bases and the J gene lost 2 bases, with 8 bases spanning the gap. The CDR3 nucleotides read TGTGCCAGCAGCAACAGGGACACAGATACGCAGTATTTT. Translating gives CASSNRDTDTQYF. Looking up the rest from reference TRBV5-4 and TRBJ2-3 gives the full variable domain: ETGVTQSPTHLIKTRGQQVTLRCSSQSGHNTVSWYQQALGQGPQFIFQYYREEENGRGNFPPRFSGLQFPNYSSELNVNALELDDSALYLCASSNRDTDTQYFGPGTRLTVL.